The clone carrying this T cell receptor (beta chain) has a handful of counts. Its target is unknown. The sample belongs to a study of identical twins. Findings of the study overall: In zero-insertion analyses, partial confounding could arise from invariant MAIT and iNKT cells.

TCRdb re-analysed the 5' RACE reads in MiXCR, keeping a single row per CDR3 protein. Of just over 450,000 distinct CDR3 sequences in the sample, approximately 14% were seen once. With 4 bases clipped from V and 15 bases from J, the junction kept 4 bases outside the gene matches. In germline, CDR1 is MNHEY, CDR2 SVGEGT. The CDR3 covers 11 residues. These data were likewise used in another study, on yellow fever vaccine responses in identical twins.

This receptor was taken from a young woman in good health. The gene calls are TRBV6-2 or TRBV6-3 and TRBJ2-1; 9 bases line up with TRBD1. Sample: CD4+ T cells sorted from blood. DNA of the CDR3: TGTGCCAGCAGTTTGGGACAGGGTCTGTTCTTC. Protein: CASSLGQGLFF.